This T cell receptor beta chain is from a study of cytomegalovirus exposure and HLA in healthy donors. Across the study: A prior study identified approximately 110 million unique TCR beta sequences from about 179 million T cells.

Primers: 60 Vbeta forward and 13 Jbeta reverse. This table comes from immunoSEQ multiplex PCR, and its TCRdb copy is limited to in-frame clones, with some not included. The data show some 140,000 clones, 80% seen once. J was trimmed by 5 bases and V by 3 bases; bases with no gene match: 3. This CDR3 region has 13 residues. Germline CDR1 and CDR2: MDHEN and SYDVKM. Overall study results and limits: Rarity held for most TCR sequences, but there were some public TCRs that occurred in many donors. One later analysis reportedly identified an Asian-associated ancestry cluster that showed fewer N-insertions than the approximately 700-donor mean. A list of roughly 180 TCR beta chains associated with cytomegalovirus was given.

Notes on this clone: The antigen is undetermined.

V gene TRBV28 combines with J gene TRBJ2-7; TRBD2 agrees at 8 bases. This clonotype originated in a man younger than 45 in good health and CMV-seronegative. Source material: PBMCs. CDR3 DNA sequence: TGTGCCAGCAGTTTCGGGGGGGGGAACGAGCAGTACTTC. It codes for CASSFGGGNEQYF.